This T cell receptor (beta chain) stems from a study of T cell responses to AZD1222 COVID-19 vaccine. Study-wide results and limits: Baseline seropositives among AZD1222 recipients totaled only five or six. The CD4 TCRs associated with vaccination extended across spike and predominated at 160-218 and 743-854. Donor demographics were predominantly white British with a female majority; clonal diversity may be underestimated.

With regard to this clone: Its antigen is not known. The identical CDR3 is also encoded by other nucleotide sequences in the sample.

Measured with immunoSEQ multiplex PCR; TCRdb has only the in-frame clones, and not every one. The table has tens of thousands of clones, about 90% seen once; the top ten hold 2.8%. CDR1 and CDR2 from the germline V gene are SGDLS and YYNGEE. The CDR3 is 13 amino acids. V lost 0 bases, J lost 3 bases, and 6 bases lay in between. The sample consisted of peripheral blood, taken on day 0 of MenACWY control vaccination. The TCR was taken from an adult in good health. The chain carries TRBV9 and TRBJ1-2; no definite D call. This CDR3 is CASSVGGDYGYTF. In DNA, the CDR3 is TGTGCCAGCAGCGTAGGGGGTGACTATGGCTACACCTTC.